This T cell receptor (beta chain) was sequenced in a study of metastatic and nonmetastatic thyroid tumors (dated by TCRdb to between 2020 and 2021). As for the study more broadly: The researchers compared repertoires between peripheral blood samples and tumor or nodule tissue samples from patients with malignant or benign thyroid disease. Study-wide findings and limitations: In both blood and tumor samples, TCR beta diversity was reported to be significantly higher in malignant tumors than in benign nodules.

Library prep was done by PCR. The listed sequencing device is Illumina HiSeq 4000. High-throughput sequencing was used to profile the TCR beta-chain CDR3 region of every patient. The published analysis was carried out like this. A classifier to discriminate distant-metastatic papillary thyroid cancer patients was built from CDR3 differences across clinicopathological groups. The Shannon index was used to assess repertoire diversity, and the Morisita-Horn index was used to assess tumor-blood repertoire similarity. Clones were called with MiXCR by TCRdb after fastp trimmed the public reads at Q25, and only in-frame beta chains were retained. TCRdb assigned the V and J calls; the authors' analysis was not used. A total of fewer than 7,000 clones appear in this sample, 25% to 30% of them only once. Around 17% of the sample lies in the top ten. Note on this clone: Its specific antigen is unknown. No per-base quality is available; no much larger clone lies one base away.

Taken from the germline V gene (reference sequence), the CDR1 and CDR2 loops are PRHDT and FYEKMQ. Spanning cysteine to phenylalanine, the CDR3 consists of 15 amino acids. Just CDR3 DNA is preserved here, 45 bases in frame from base 1. The V end gives up 5 bases and the J end 3 bases, leaving 6 bases in the junction not matched to a gene. Before undergoing thyroid surgery, none of the patients had been given any kind of treatment. Patient clinical samples collected from about 2011 to 2018 were retrospectively analysed using T-cell receptor beta sequencing. This receptor chain uses TRBV13 and TRBJ2-7, and TRBD2 matches 11 of the central bases. The sample was adjacent normal tissue. The origin of this receptor is a female donor with papillary thyroid cancer or a benign thyroid nodule (not recorded which). Some clones in this sample may be carry-over from other donors' samples. The CDR3 loop reads CASSRGTSGIYEQYF. The DNA reads TGTGCCAGCAGCCGCGGGACTAGCGGAATCTACGAGCAGTACTTC.